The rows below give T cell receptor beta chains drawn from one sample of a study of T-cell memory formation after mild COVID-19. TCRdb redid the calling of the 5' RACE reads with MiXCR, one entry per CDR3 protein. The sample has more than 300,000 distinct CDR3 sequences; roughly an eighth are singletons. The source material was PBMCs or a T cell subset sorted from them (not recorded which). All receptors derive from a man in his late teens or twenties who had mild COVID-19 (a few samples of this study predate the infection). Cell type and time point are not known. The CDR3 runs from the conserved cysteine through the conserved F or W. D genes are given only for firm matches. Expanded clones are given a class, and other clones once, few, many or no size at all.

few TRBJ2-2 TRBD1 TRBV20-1 TGCAGTGCTAGAGATCGGACAGGGGGCACCGGGGAGCTGTTTTTT CSARDRTGGTGELFF
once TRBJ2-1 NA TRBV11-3 TGTGCCAGCAGCGCCCAAGGGGGGGTACAGGGTGAGCAGTTCTTC CASSAQGGVQGEQFF
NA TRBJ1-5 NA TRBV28 TGTGCCAGCGTTTCGGCACAAAATCAGCCCCAGCATTTT CASVSAQNQPQHF
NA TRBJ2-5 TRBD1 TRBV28 TGTGCCAGCAGCCGGACAGGGGCAGAGACCCAGTACTTC CASSRTGAETQYF
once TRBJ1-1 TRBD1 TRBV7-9 TGTGCCAGCAGACCCAACAGGGGTCCGAACACTGAAGCTTTCTTT CASRPNRGPNTEAFF
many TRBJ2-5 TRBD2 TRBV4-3 TGCGCCAGCAGCCAAGAAGCGTCGGGACTAGCGGGGGCGCTGGGGGAGACCCAGTACTTC CASSQEASGLAGALGETQYF
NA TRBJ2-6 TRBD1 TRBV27 TGTGCCAGCAGTCCGCGCCCCGGGACAGCTCCCTCTGGGGCCAACGTCCTGACTTTC CASSPRPGTAPSGANVLTF
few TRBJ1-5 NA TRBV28 TGTGCCAGCAGTTATGATCAGCCCCAGCATTTT CASSYDQPQHF
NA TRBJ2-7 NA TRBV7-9 TGTGCCAGCAGCTTAGTCGGGGGTACGACCTACGAGCAGTACTTC CASSLVGGTTYEQYF
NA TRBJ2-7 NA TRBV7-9 TGTGCCAGCAGCCCGAGGAGAGAGTGGTACGAGCAGTACTTC CASSPRREWYEQYF
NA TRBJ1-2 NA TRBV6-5 TGTGCCAGCAGTTACCAGGACTACTATGGCTACACCTTC CASSYQDYYGYTF
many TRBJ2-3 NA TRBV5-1 TGCGCCAGCAGCTTGGGTCTACGGGGGACCACAGATACGCAGTATTTT CASSLGLRGTTDTQYF
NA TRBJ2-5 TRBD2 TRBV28 TGTGCCAGCAGTTCTAGCGGGGGGAGGAAGCGGCAAGAGACCCAGTACTTC CASSSSGGRKRQETQYF
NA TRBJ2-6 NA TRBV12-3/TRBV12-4 TGTGCCAGCACCCCTGCCGGAGCTGGGGCCAACGTCCTGACTTTC CASTPAGAGANVLTF
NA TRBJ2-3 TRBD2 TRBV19 TGTGCCAGTACCGATTCCCCGGGACTAGCGGGGGCAGATACGCAGTATTTT CASTDSPGLAGADTQYF
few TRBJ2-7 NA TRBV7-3 TGTGCCAGCAGCCGCAGGGGCCGACCCTCCTACGAGCAGTACTTC CASSRRGRPSYEQYF
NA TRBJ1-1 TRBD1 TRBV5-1 TGCGCCAGCAGCCAGAATGCAGGGGGGAACACTGAAGCTTTCTTT CASSQNAGGNTEAFF
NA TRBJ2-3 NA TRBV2 TGTGCCAGCAGTCAACGAACTAGCACAGATACGCAGTATTTT CASSQRTSTDTQYF
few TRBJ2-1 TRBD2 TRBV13 TGTGCCAGCAGCTTAGAAACTTCGGGGGGGGCATGGAATGAGCAGTTCTTC CASSLETSGGAWNEQFF
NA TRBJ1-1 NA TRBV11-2 TGTGCCAGCAGCTTAGTTCAGGGAACTGAAGCTTTCTTT CASSLVQGTEAFF
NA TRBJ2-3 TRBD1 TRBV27 TGTGCCAGCAGAAGGGGGCTTTCTAGCACAGATACGCAGTATTTT CASRRGLSSTDTQYF
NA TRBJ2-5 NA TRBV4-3 TGCGCCAGCAGCCAAGTCGGCAAGGGGGAGACCCAGTACTTC CASSQVGKGETQYF
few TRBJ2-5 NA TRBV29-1 TGCAGCGTAGCCGCAGGGCAAGAGACCCAGTACTTC CSVAAGQETQYF
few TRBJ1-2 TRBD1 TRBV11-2 TGTGCCAGCAGCTTAGAGGACAGGAGCGGGGTTAACTATGGCTACACCTTC CASSLEDRSGVNYGYTF
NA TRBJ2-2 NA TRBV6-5 TGTGACAGCAGCCCGGAGGGGCCCCACACCGGGGAGCTGTTTTTT CDSSPEGPHTGELFF
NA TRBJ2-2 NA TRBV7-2 TGTGCCAGCAGCACCAGGGGTGGGGAGCTGTTTTTT CASSTRGGELFF
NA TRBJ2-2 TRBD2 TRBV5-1 TGCGCCAGCAGCTCGCCGGGACTAGCGGATTCCACCGGGGAGCTGTTTTTT CASSSPGLADSTGELFF
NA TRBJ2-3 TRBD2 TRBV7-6 TGTGCCAGCAGCTCTAGCGGGGCAGATACGCAGTATTTT CASSSSGADTQYF
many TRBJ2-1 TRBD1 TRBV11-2 TGTGCCAGCAGCTCCGGACAGGGGAATGAGCAGTTCTTC CASSSGQGNEQFF
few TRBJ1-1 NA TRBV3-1 TGTGCCAGCAGCCAAGAAGCGGGTGAAGCTTTCTTT CASSQEAGEAFF
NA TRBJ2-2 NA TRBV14 TGTGCCAGCAGCCTGTTTGCTGCTCAGGGCGGGGAGCTGTTTTTT CASSLFAAQGGELFF
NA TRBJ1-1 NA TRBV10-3 TGTGCCATCAGTGAGATCCTCGAAGCAGGGAACACTGAAGCTTTCTTT CAISEILEAGNTEAFF
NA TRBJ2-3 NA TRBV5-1 TGCGCCAGCAGCTTGGAAGGGGGTGAAGATACGCAGTATTTT CASSLEGGEDTQYF
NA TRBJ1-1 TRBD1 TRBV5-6 TGTGCCAGCAGCAGGGGACAGGGGGCTGAGGTCACTGAAGCTTTCTTT CASSRGQGAEVTEAFF
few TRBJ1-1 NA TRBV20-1 TGCAGTGCTAGGGAGTCCCGGACACCCCGCGGGGAGGCTTTCTTT CSARESRTPRGEAFF
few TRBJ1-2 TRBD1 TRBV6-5 TGTGCCAGCAGTCCCGGAGGGACAGACAACTATGGCTACACCTTC CASSPGGTDNYGYTF
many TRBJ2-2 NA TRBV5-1 TGCGCCAGCAGCTACGGGGGGCCACGCGACTTCAGAACCGGGGAGCTGTTTTTT CASSYGGPRDFRTGELFF
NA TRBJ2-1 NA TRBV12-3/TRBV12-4 TGTGCCAGCAGGTCATCGTATCGCCCCTACAATGAGCAGTTCTTC CASRSSYRPYNEQFF
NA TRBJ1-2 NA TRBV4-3 TGCGCCAGCAGCCAAGCGCGGGCAGGGGTTCATTATGGCTACACCTTC CASSQARAGVHYGYTF
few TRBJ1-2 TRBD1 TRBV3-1 TGTGCCAGCAGCCCGACAGGGAACGAGAAAGGCTACACCTTC CASSPTGNEKGYTF
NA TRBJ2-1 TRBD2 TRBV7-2 TGTGCCAGCAGCCCCGGGGGGGACAATGAGCAGTTCTTC CASSPGGDNEQFF